This T cell receptor (beta chain) was captured by sequencing in a study of shared clonotypes between healthy human individuals. The overall study: Per-donor plates numbered three CD4 naive, three CD4 memory, two CD8 naive and one CD8 memory. Whole-study findings and limits: Clonotypes shared by all four sorted-subset donors had higher generation probabilities than non-shared clonotypes.

Replicate PCRs from sorted subsets contained about 200 ng DNA, which is tens of thousands of T cell genomes. This table comes from immunoSEQ multiplex PCR, and its TCRdb copy is limited to in-frame clones, with some not included. Of 2 million to 3 million clones listed, 85% to 95% are singletons. Trimming left V 5 bases short and J 6 bases short, with 17 bases between. The CDR3 contains 14 residues. From germline, CDR1 is SGHAT and CDR2 FQNNGV. A single count supports this clone. Its specificity is not known. This receptor was identified in a man in his late teens or twenties in good health. The V gene is TRBV11-2, the J gene TRBJ2-7, with unresolved D. The sample taken for sequencing was naive CD4+ T cells sorted from blood. Sample subset: CD45RA+ positively selected. CDR3 DNA: TGTGCCAGCAGCACCTCGACCAGGCTGGGCGAGCAGTACTTC. It translates to CASSTSTRLGEQYF.